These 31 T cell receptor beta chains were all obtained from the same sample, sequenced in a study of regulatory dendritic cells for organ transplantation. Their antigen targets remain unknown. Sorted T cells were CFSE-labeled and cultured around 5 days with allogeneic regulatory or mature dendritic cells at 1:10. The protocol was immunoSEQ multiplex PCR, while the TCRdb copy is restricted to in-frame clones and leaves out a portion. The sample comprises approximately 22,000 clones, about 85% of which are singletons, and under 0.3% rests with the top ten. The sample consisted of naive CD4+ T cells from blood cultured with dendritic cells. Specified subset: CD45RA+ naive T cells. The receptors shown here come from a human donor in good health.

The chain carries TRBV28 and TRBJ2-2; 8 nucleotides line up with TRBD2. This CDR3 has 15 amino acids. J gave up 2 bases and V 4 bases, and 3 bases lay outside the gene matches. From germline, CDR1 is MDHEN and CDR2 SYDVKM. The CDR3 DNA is TGTGCCAGCAGTTCTTTAGCGGGAAACACCGGGGAGCTGTTTTTT. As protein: CASSSLAGNTGELFF.

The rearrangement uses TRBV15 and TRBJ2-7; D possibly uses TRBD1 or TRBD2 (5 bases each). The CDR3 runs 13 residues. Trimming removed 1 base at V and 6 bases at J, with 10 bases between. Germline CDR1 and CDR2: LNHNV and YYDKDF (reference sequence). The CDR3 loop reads CATSRVSGTEQYF. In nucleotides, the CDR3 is TGTGCCACCAGCAGAGTCTCAGGGACCGAGCAGTACTTC. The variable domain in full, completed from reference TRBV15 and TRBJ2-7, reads DAMVIQNPRYQVTQFGKPVTLSCSQTLNHNVMYWYQQKSSQAPKLLFHYYDKDFNNEADTPDNFQSRRPNTSFCFLDIRSPGLGDTAMYLCATSRVSGTEQYFGPGTRLTVT.

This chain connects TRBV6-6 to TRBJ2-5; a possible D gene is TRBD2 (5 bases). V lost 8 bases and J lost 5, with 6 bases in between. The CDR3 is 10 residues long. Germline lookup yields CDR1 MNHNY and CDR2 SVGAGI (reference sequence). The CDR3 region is CASGEETQYF. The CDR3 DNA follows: TGTGCCAGCGGGGAGGAGACCCAGTACTTC.

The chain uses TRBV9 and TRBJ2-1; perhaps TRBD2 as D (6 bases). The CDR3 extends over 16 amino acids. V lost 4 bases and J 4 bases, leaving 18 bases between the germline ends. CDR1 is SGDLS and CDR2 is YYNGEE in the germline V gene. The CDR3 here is CASSPISGVGYNEQFF. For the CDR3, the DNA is TGTGCCAGCAGCCCCATTTCGGGGGTTGGTTACAATGAGCAGTTCTTC.

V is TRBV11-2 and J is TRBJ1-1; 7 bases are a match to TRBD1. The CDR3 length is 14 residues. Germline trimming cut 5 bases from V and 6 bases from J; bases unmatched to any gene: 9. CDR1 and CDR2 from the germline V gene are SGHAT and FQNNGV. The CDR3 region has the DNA TGTGCCAGCAGCCGGACAGGTGGTGACCCTGAAGCTTTCTTT. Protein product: CASSRTGGDPEAFF.

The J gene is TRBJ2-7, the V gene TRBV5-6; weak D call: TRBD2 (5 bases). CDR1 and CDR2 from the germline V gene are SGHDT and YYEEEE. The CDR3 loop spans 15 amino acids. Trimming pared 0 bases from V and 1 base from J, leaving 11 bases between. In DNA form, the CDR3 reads TGTGCCAGCAGCTTGGCCGGGATACAATCCTACGAGCAGTACTTC. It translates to CASSLAGIQSYEQYF.

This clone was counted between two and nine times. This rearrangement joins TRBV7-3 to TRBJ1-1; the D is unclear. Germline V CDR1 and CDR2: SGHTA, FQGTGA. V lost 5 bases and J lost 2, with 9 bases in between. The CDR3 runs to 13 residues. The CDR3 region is CASSLTKNTEAFF. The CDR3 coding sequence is TGTGCCAGCAGCCTTACCAAAAACACTGAAGCTTTCTTT.

CDR3 DNA sequence: TGTGCCTGGAGTGTACTTTCGAACACTGGGCTGTTTTTT. Its protein is CAWSVLSNTGLFF. The chain joins TRBV30 to TRBJ2-2; no firm D call. The V gene lost 0 bases and the J gene lost 13 bases, with 15 bases spanning the gap. The length of the CDR3 is 13 residues. Germline V gene sequence: CDR1 GTSNPN, CDR2 SVGIG (reference sequence).

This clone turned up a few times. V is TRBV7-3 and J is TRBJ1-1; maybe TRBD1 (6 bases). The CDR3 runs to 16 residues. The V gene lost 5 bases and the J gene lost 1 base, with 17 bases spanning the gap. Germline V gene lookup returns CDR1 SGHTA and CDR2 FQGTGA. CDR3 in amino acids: CASSPRPGGPNTEAFF. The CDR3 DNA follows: TGTGCCAGCAGCCCGCGCCCGGGGGGCCCGAACACTGAAGCTTTCTTT.

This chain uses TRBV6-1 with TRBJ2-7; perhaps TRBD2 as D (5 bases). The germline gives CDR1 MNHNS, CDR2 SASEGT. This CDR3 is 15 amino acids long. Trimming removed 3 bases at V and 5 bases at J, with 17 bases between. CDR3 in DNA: TGTGCCAGCAGTGAGGTAGTGATTCCCGGGGACGAGCAGTACTTC. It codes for CASSEVVIPGDEQYF.

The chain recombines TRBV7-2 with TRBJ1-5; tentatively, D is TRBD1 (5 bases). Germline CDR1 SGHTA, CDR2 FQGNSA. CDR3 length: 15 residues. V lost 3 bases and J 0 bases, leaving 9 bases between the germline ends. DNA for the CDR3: TGTGCCAGCAGCTTGTGGGGGGATAGCAATCAGCCCCAGCATTTT. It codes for CASSLWGDSNQPQHF.

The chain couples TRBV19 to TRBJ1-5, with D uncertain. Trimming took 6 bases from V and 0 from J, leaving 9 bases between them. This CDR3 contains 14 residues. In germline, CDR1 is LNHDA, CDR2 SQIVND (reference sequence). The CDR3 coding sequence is TGTGCCAGTAGCCAAGTATATAGCAATCAGCCCCAGCATTTT. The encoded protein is CASSQVYSNQPQHF.

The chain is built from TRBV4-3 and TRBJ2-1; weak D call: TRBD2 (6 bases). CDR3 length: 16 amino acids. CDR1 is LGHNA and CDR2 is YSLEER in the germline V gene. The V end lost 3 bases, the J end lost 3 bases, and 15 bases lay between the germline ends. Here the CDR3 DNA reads TGCGCCAGCAGCCAGGGTCGGGGGTTGATCTACAATGAGCAGTTCTTC. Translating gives CASSQGRGLIYNEQFF.

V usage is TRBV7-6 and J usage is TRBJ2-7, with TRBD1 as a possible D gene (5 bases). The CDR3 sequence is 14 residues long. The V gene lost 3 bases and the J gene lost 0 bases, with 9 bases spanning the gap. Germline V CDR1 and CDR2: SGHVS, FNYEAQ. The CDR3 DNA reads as TGTGCCAGCAGCTTTTTTGACAGCTCCTACGAGCAGTACTTC. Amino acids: CASSFFDSSYEQYF.

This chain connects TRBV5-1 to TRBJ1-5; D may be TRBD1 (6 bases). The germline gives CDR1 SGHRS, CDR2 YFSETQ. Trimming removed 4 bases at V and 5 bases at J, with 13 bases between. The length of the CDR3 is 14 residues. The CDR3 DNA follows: TGCGCCAGCAGCCTACAGGGAAAGGATCAGCCCCAGCATTTT. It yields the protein CASSLQGKDQPQHF.

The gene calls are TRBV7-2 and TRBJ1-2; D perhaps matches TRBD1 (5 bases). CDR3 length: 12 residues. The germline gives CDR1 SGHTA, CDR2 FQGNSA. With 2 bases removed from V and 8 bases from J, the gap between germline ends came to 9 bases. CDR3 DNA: TGTGCCAGCAGCTTACGGACATCGGGCTACACCTTC. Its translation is CASSLRTSGYTF.

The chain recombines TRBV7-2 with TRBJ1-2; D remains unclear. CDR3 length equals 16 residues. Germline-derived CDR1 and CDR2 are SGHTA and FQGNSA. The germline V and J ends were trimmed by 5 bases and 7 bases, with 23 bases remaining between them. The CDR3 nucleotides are TGTGCCAGCAGCCCCGTCGGAGGGCGCGGGTCTGGTGGCTACACCTTC. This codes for CASSPVGGRGSGGYTF.

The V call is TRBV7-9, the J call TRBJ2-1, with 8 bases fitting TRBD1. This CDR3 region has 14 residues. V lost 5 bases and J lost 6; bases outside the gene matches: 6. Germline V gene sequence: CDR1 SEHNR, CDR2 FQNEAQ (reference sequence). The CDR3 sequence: CASSPQGATNEQFF. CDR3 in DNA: TGTGCCAGCAGCCCTCAGGGGGCGACCAATGAGCAGTTCTTC. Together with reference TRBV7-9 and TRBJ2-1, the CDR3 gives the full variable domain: DTGVSQNPRHKITKRGQNVTFRCDPISEHNRLYWYRQTLGQGPEFLTYFQNEAQLEKSRLLSDRFSAERPKGSFSTLEIQRTEQGDSAMYLCASSPQGATNEQFFGPGTRLTVL.

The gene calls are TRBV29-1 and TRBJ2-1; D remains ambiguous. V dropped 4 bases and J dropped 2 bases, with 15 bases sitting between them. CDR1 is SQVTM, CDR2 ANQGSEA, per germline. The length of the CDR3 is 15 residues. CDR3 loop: CSVGFLQLTYNEQFF. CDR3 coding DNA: TGCAGCGTTGGTTTTCTCCAACTCACCTACAATGAGCAGTTCTTC.

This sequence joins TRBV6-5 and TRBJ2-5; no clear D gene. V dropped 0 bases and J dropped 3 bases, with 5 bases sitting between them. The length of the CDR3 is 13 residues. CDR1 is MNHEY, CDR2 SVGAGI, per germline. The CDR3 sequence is CASSYSGKETQYF. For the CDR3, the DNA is TGTGCCAGCAGTTACTCAGGGAAAGAGACCCAGTACTTC.

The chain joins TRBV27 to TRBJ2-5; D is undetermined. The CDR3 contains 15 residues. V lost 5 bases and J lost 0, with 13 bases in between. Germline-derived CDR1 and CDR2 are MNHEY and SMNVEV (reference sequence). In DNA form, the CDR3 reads TGTGCCAGCAGTCCACTGGATAGGTACCAAGAGACCCAGTACTTC. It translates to CASSPLDRYQETQYF.

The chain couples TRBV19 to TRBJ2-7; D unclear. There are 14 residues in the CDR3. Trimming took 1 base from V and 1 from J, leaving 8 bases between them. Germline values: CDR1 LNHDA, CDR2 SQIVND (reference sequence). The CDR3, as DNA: TGTGCCAGTAGTATAGTAGGGTCTTCCTACGAGCAGTACTTC. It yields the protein CASSIVGSSYEQYF.

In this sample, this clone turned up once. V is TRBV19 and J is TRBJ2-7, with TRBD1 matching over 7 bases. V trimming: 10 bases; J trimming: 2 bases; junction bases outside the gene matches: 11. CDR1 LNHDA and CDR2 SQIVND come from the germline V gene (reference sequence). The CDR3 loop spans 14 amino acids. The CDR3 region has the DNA TGTGCCACGAAAGGGACAGAACTTACCTACGAGCAGTACTTC. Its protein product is CATKGTELTYEQYF.

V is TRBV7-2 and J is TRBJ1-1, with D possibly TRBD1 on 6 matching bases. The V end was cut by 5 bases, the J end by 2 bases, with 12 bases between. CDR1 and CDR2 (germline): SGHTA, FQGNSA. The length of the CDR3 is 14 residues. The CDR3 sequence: CASSPGEVNTEAFF. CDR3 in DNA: TGTGCCAGCAGCCCAGGGGAAGTTAACACTGAAGCTTTCTTT. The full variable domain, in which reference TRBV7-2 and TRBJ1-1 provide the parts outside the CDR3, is GAGVSQSPSNKVTEKGKDVELRCDPISGHTALYWYRQSLGQGLEFLIYFQGNSAPDKSGLPSDRFSAERTGGSVSTLTIQRTQQEDSAVYLCASSPGEVNTEAFFGQGTRLTVV.

The CDR3 spells CASSNRDRGSAEAFF. Written as DNA, the CDR3 is TGTGCCAGCAGCAACCGGGACAGGGGGAGCGCTGAAGCTTTCTTT. The chain recombines TRBV7-9 with TRBJ1-1; 11 positions match TRBD1. The CDR3 has 15 residues. Germline values: CDR1 SEHNR, CDR2 FQNEAQ (reference sequence). After removal of 5 bases from V and 6 bases from J, the junction contained 8 bases not matched to a gene.

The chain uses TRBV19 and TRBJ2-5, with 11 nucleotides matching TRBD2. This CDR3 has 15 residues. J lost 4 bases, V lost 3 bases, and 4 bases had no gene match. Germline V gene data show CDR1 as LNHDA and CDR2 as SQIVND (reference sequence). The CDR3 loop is CASSMTSGVGETQYF. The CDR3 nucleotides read TGTGCCAGTAGTATGACTAGCGGGGTGGGAGAGACCCAGTACTTC.

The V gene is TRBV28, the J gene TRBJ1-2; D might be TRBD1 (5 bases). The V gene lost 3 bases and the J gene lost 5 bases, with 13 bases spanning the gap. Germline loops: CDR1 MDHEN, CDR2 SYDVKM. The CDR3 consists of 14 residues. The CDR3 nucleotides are TGTGCCAGCAGTTTTGGGGGGGTTGGGTATGGCTACACCTTC. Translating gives CASSFGGVGYGYTF.

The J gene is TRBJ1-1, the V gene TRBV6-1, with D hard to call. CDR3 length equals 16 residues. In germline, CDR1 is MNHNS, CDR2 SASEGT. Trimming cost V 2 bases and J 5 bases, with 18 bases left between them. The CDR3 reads CASSERAPRVGTEAFF. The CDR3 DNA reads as TGTGCCAGCAGTGAAAGGGCCCCGAGAGTCGGGACTGAAGCTTTCTTT.

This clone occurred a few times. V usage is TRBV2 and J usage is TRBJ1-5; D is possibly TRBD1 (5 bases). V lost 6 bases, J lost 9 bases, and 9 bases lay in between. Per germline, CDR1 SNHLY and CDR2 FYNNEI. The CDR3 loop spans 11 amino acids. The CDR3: CASRAQGPQHF. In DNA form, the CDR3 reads TGTGCCAGCAGGGCTCAGGGGCCCCAGCATTTT.

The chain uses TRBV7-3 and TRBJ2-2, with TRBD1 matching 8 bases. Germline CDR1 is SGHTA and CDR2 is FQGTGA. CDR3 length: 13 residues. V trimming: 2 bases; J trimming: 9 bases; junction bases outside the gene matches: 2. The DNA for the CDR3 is TGTGCCAGCAGCTTAGCAGGGGGCAGGGAGCTGTTTTTT. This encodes CASSLAGGRELFF.

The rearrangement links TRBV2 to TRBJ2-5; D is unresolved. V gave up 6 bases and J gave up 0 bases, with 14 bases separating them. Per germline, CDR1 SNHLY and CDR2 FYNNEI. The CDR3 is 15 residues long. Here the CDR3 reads CASRAVRLNQETQYF. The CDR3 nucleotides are TGTGCCAGCAGGGCCGTGAGGCTCAACCAAGAGACCCAGTACTTC.